These 30 T cell receptor beta chains were all obtained from the same sample, sequenced in a study of cytomegalovirus exposure and HLA in healthy donors. PCR primers comprised 60 Vbeta and 13 Jbeta primers. Produced via immunoSEQ multiplex PCR; TCRdb's table is partial and in-frame only. The table records roughly 200,000 clones, more than 65% of them present only once. Sequenced material: PBMCs. Every receptor here comes from a girl between 5 and 17 years old in good health and CMV-seropositive.

V is TRBV5-6 and J is TRBJ2-3, with 8 bases aligning to TRBD2. Germline V gene data show CDR1 as SGHDT and CDR2 as YYEEEE. The junction had 4 bases not matched to a gene; V was cut back by 0 bases and J by 4 bases. The CDR3 length is 15 residues. CDR3 DNA sequence: TGTGCCAGCAGCTTGGTGGGACTAGGGCCAGATACGCAGTATTTT. Amino acid sequence: CASSLVGLGPDTQYF.

V usage is TRBV27 and J usage is TRBJ1-1; 11 nucleotides line up with TRBD1. Trimming at V came to 2 bases and at J to 10 bases, leaving 3 bases not matched to a gene. Germline assignment: CDR1 MNHEY and CDR2 SMNVEV (reference sequence). The CDR3 extends over 13 amino acids. The chain's CDR3 is CASSLGTGGPAFF. For the CDR3, the DNA is TGTGCCAGCAGTTTAGGGACAGGGGGTCCAGCTTTCTTT.

V usage is TRBV10-1 and J usage is TRBJ2-7, with unresolved D. Germline CDR1 and CDR2: WNHNN and SYGVQD (reference sequence). V was cut by 3 bases and J by 5 bases, with 8 bases left in between. The CDR3 totals 12 residues. CDR3 sequence: CASSDGGDEQYF. Here the CDR3 DNA reads TGCGCCAGCAGTGACGGCGGAGACGAGCAGTACTTC.

This clone was picked up one time. The chain has TRBV7-8 and TRBJ1-5; 8 bases line up with TRBD1. Germline assignment: CDR1 SGHVS and CDR2 FQNEAQ. The CDR3 loop spans 19 amino acids. With V trimmed by 4 bases and J by 0 bases, 14 bases remained unmatched. The DNA of the CDR3 is TGTGCCAGCAGCTCGTTGGCAGGGGGCGCCCCGGGTAGCAATCAGCCCCAGCATTTT. Protein product: CASSSLAGGAPGSNQPQHF.

In its sample, this clone was seen once. The chain has TRBV6-5 and TRBJ1-2, with a weak D call TRBD1 (6 bases). The V gene's germline CDR1 is MNHEY and CDR2 SVGAGI. This CDR3 spans 15 amino acids. The germline V and J ends were trimmed by 6 bases and 4 bases, with 18 bases remaining between them. CDR3 DNA sequence: TGTGCCAGCAGCCCCACCGGGACAATGATCTATGGCTACACCTTC. Amino acids: CASSPTGTMIYGYTF.

The chain is built from TRBV19 and TRBJ1-5, with D hard to call. Germline V lookup: CDR1 LNHDA, CDR2 SQIVND (reference sequence). The CDR3 runs 13 residues. V gave up 5 bases and J gave up 0 bases, with 5 bases separating them. The CDR3, as DNA: TGTGCCAGTAGTCGGGATAGCAATCAGCCCCAGCATTTT. Its translation is CASSRDSNQPQHF. The full variable domain, its missing parts supplied by reference TRBV19 and TRBJ1-5, is DGGITQSPKYLFRKEGQNVTLSCEQNLNHDAMYWYRQDPGQGLRLIYYSQIVNDFQKGDIAEGYSVSREKKESFPLTVTSAQKNPTAFYLCASSRDSNQPQHFGDGTRLSIL.

V usage is TRBV7-9 and J usage is TRBJ1-4, with a weak D call TRBD1 (5 bases). Trimming took off 5 bases at V and 4 bases at J, with 14 bases between the two ends. The CDR3 runs to 15 residues. Per the germline V gene, CDR1 is SEHNR and CDR2 is FQNEAQ (reference sequence). CDR3 loop: CASSPTGQGNEKLFF. As DNA, the CDR3 is TGTGCCAGCAGCCCAACAGGTCAGGGTAATGAAAAACTGTTTTTT. Drawing the rest from reference TRBV7-9 and TRBJ1-4, the complete variable domain is DTGVSQNPRHKITKRGQNVTFRCDPISEHNRLYWYRQTLGQGPEFLTYFQNEAQLEKSRLLSDRFSAERPKGSFSTLEIQRTEQGDSAMYLCASSPTGQGNEKLFFGSGTQLSVL.

This chain joins TRBV4-3 and TRBJ2-6, with unresolved D. The CDR3 contains 16 residues. The ends were cut back, 0 bases at V and 1 base at J, with 7 bases in the middle. Per the germline V gene, CDR1 is LGHNA and CDR2 is YSLEER. CDR3 amino acids: CASSQDPVSGANVLTF. The CDR3 nucleotides read TGCGCCAGCAGCCAAGATCCGGTGTCTGGGGCCAACGTCCTGACTTTC.

The genes are TRBV18 and TRBJ2-5, with D hard to call. Germline values: CDR1 KGHSH, CDR2 LQKENI. V gave up 3 bases and J gave up 1 base, with 9 bases separating them. The CDR3 is 14 residues long. CDR3 sequence: CASSPGLSQETQYF. CDR3 DNA: TGTGCCAGCTCACCTGGGCTTTCCCAAGAGACCCAGTACTTC. The variable domain in full, completed from reference TRBV18 and TRBJ2-5, reads NAGVMQNPRHLVRRRGQEARLRCSPMKGHSHVYWYRQLPEEGLKFMVYLQKENIIDESGMPKERFSAEFPKEGPSILRIQQVVRGDSAAYFCASSPGLSQETQYFGPGTRLLVL.

V is TRBV4-1 and J is TRBJ1-1; perhaps TRBD1 as D (6 bases). Germline lookup yields CDR1 MGHRA and CDR2 YSYEKL. CDR3 size: 17 residues. V was cut by 2 bases and J by 1 base, with 17 bases left in between. In DNA form, the CDR3 reads TGCGCCAGCAGCCAAAACAGGGATGTTTTCCCGAACACTGAAGCTTTCTTT. This encodes CASSQNRDVFPNTEAFF.

The chain is built from TRBV10-3 and TRBJ2-7; D perhaps matches TRBD2 (6 bases). Trimming cost V 3 bases and J 2 bases, with 14 bases left between them. The CDR3 length is 15 residues. Germline CDR1 reads ENHRY; CDR2 reads SYGVKD. This chain's CDR3 is CAISDGGRRTYEQYF. As DNA, the CDR3 is TGTGCCATCAGTGACGGGGGAAGGCGCACCTACGAGCAGTACTTC.

The chain couples TRBV7-9 to TRBJ1-1, with D perhaps TRBD1 (5 bases). Germline CDR1 SEHNR, CDR2 FQNEAQ (reference sequence). V was cut by 2 bases and J by 5 bases, with 24 bases left in between. This CDR3 has 18 amino acids. The CDR3 region has the DNA TGTGCCAGCAGCTTATTCAGCCCGAGGATGGGGCTGTATACTGAAGCTTTCTTT. This encodes CASSLFSPRMGLYTEAFF.

This chain joins TRBV6-6 and TRBJ2-1; tentatively, D is TRBD1 (5 bases). The CDR3 runs 14 residues. Germline loops: CDR1 MNHNY, CDR2 SVGAGI (reference sequence). V gave up 1 base and J gave up 8 bases, with 12 bases separating them. CDR3 residues: CASSYLPGRDEQFF. The CDR3 nucleotides read TGTGCCAGCAGTTACTTACCGGGCAGGGATGAGCAGTTCTTC.

This clone was recorded a few times. The chain uses TRBV6-5 and TRBJ1-2; the match to TRBD1 covers 9 bases. The CDR3 loop spans 14 amino acids. Germline values: CDR1 MNHEY, CDR2 SVGAGI. The V and J ends lost 7 bases and 4 bases, in that order; junction bases with no gene match: 7. The CDR3 DNA sequence: TGTGCCAGCACCACAGGGGGCTCAATCTATGGCTACACCTTC. Translating gives CASTTGGSIYGYTF.

The chain has TRBV4-1 and TRBJ1-2, with 10 bases aligning to TRBD1. Germline-derived CDR1 and CDR2 are MGHRA and YSYEKL. The V and J ends lost 0 bases and 8 bases, in that order; junction bases with no gene match: 6. There are 15 residues in the CDR3. CDR3 loop: CASSQDPRDRGGYTF. In DNA form, the CDR3 reads TGCGCCAGCAGCCAAGACCCCCGGGACAGGGGCGGCTACACCTTC.

V usage is TRBV5-4 and J usage is TRBJ2-2, with D tentatively TRBD1 (5 bases). Germline CDR1 SGHNT, CDR2 YYREEE (reference sequence). Trimming took 0 bases from V and 2 from J, leaving 11 bases between them. This CDR3 is built from 16 residues. The CDR3 loop reads CASSLVQGTNTGELFF. DNA for the CDR3: TGTGCCAGCAGCTTGGTTCAGGGTACCAACACCGGGGAGCTGTTTTTT.

This clone was seen only a few times. This sample also contains other DNA sequences that code for the same CDR3. In DNA, the CDR3 is TGCGCCAGCAGCCAAGACGGGACAGGCACAGATACGCAGTATTTT. Translating it yields CASSQDGTGTDTQYF. The genes are TRBV4-3 and TRBJ2-3, with TRBD1 identical over 7 bases. Germline CDR1 reads LGHNA; CDR2 reads YSLEER. The CDR3 extends over 15 amino acids. Unmatched junction bases numbered 1, after V lost 0 bases and J lost 1 base.

Concerning this clone itself: This CDR3 is also generated by other DNA sequences in the sample. CDR3 amino acids: CSVGQGRNEQFF. The CDR3 DNA is TGCAGCGTTGGTCAGGGAAGGAATGAGCAGTTCTTC. This chain links TRBV29-1 with TRBJ2-1; D perhaps matches TRBD1 (5 bases). Deletions cut 4 bases from V and 7 bases from J, with 11 bases between. The CDR3 contains 12 residues. Per the germline V gene, CDR1 is SQVTM and CDR2 is ANQGSEA.

The chain recombines TRBV4-3 with TRBJ2-1, with 13 nucleotides matching TRBD2. V trimming: 4 bases; J trimming: 9 bases; junction bases outside the gene matches: 9. Germline CDR1 and CDR2: LGHNA and YSLEER. The CDR3 contains 16 residues. CDR3 protein: CASSPTSGGVVGEQFF. In nucleotides, the CDR3 is TGCGCCAGCAGCCCTACTAGCGGGGGGGTAGTTGGTGAGCAGTTCTTC.

The CDR3 coding sequence is TGTGCCAGCAGTTACTCGAGGACCTCGGGGGGGCTCTTGTACTTC. This codes for CASSYSRTSGGLLYF. This rearrangement joins TRBV6-5 to TRBJ2-5; 8 bases match TRBD2. J gave up 13 bases and V 0 bases, and 13 bases lay outside the gene matches. The CDR3 is made up of 15 amino acids. Germline assignment: CDR1 MNHEY and CDR2 SVGAGI.

Of note for this clone: One junction end does not reproduce the germline sequence, and a read error may be involved. V gene TRBV4-1 combines with J gene TRBJ1-2, with D possibly being TRBD1 (6 bases). The CDR3 spans 15 residues. CDR1 MGHRA and CDR2 YSYEKL come from the germline V gene. CDR3: CAGSQGSGTLYGYTF. Here the CDR3 DNA reads TGCGCCGGCAGCCAAGGGTCCGGGACACTCTATGGCTACACCTTC.

The chain has TRBV5-4 and TRBJ2-5; TRBD1 aligns across 8 bases. J gave up 5 bases and V 0 bases, and 3 bases lay outside the gene matches. CDR1 and CDR2 (germline): SGHNT, YYREEE (reference sequence). The CDR3 runs 14 residues. The CDR3 sequence: CASSLAGGVETQYF. The CDR3 bases are TGTGCCAGCAGCTTGGCAGGGGGCGTGGAGACCCAGTACTTC.

The chain combines TRBV10-1 with TRBJ2-7, with 8 bases identical to TRBD1. The germline CDR1 and CDR2 sequences are WNHNN and SYGVQD (reference sequence). The CDR3 sequence is 13 residues long. After removal of 5 bases from V and 2 bases from J, the junction contained 2 bases not matched to a gene. The CDR3: CASSQDRAYEQYF. The CDR3 DNA reads as TGCGCCAGCAGTCAGGACAGGGCCTACGAGCAGTACTTC.

This clone was seen more than once but under ten times. The chain has TRBV9 and TRBJ1-6, with unresolved D. In germline, CDR1 is SGDLS, CDR2 YYNGEE. The germline V and J ends were trimmed by 7 bases and 7 bases, with 12 bases remaining between them. This CDR3 spans 13 amino acids. The CDR3 sequence is CASGADLNSPLHF. The CDR3, as DNA: TGTGCCAGCGGAGCTGACCTAAATTCACCCCTCCACTTT.

V is TRBV5-1 and J is TRBJ1-3; D gene uncertain. V was clipped by 5 bases and J by 2 bases, with 11 bases between them. There are 14 residues in the CDR3. Germline V gene lookup returns CDR1 SGHRS and CDR2 YFSETQ. The CDR3 sequence is CASSGGGTGNTIYF. CDR3 in DNA: TGCGCCAGCAGTGGTGGAGGGACTGGAAACACCATATATTTT.

This clone was seen just once. J is TRBJ2-7 and V is TRBV11-2, with a weak D call TRBD2 (6 bases). CDR1 is SGHAT and CDR2 is FQNNGV in the germline V gene. The V gene lost 2 bases and the J gene lost 5 bases, with 10 bases spanning the gap. This CDR3 region has 13 residues. CDR3 bases: TGTGCCAGCAGCTTACTAGCGAATAACGAGCAGTACTTC. This encodes CASSLLANNEQYF.

This chain uses TRBV7-8 with TRBJ1-1; D is ambiguous. Germline CDR1 and CDR2: SGHVS and FQNEAQ. CDR3 length: 12 amino acids. Deletions cut 6 bases from V and 0 bases from J, with 5 bases between. DNA for the CDR3: TGTGCCAGCAGGCGGGTGAACACTGAAGCTTTCTTT. Its translation is CASRRVNTEAFF.

The V gene is TRBV2, the J gene TRBJ1-2; D may be TRBD1 (6 bases). Germline assignment: CDR1 SNHLY and CDR2 FYNNEI. Trimming removed 8 bases from V and 8 bases from J, with 18 bases in between. The CDR3 loop spans 13 amino acids. CDR3 in amino acids: CASQWAGEKGYTF. The CDR3 nucleotides read TGTGCCAGCCAGTGGGCAGGGGAGAAAGGCTACACCTTC.

CDR3 sequence: CASSLGAYNEQFF. CDR3 in DNA: TGCGCCAGCAGCTTGGGAGCATACAATGAGCAGTTCTTC. The chain has TRBV5-1 and TRBJ2-1; D unresolved. The CDR3 runs 13 residues. Germline assignment: CDR1 SGHRS and CDR2 YFSETQ. Trimming left V 0 bases short and J 4 bases short, with 5 bases between.

J is TRBJ1-4 and V is TRBV4-3, with TRBD1 matching 8 bases. CDR1 is LGHNA, CDR2 YSLEER, per germline. The trim removed 2 bases at V and 2 bases at J, leaving 10 bases unmatched. The CDR3 runs to 18 residues. The CDR3 loop reads CASSQSTGVLATNEKLFF. CDR3 nucleotide sequence: TGCGCCAGCAGCCAATCGACAGGGGTATTAGCGACTAATGAAAAACTGTTTTTT.